This is a list of T cell receptor beta chains from one sample in a study of blood T cell repertoires in COVID-19. Method: immunoSEQ multiplex PCR; TCRdb's copy keeps in-frame clones and lacks some. The table shows 150,000 or so clones, with around 81% occurring only once. Sequenced input: peripheral blood. Receptor source: a man aged 55 to 69 with active or convalescent COVID-19. The CDR3 runs from the conserved cysteine through the conserved F or W. D genes are given only for firm matches. The size field is filled for only some rows; it gives once, few, many or a size class.

d_call	v_call	j_call	clone_size	cdr3_nt	cdr3_aa
NA	TRBV3-1/TRBV3-2	TRBJ1-6	NA	TGTGCCAGCAGCCTCGGAGGGAATTCACCCCTCCACTTT	CASSLGGNSPLHF
TRBD2	TRBV7-9	TRBJ2-3	NA	TGTGCCAGCAGCAAACTAGCGGGGGGGCTTCAAAATACGCAGTATTTT	CASSKLAGGLQNTQYF
TRBD2	TRBV27	TRBJ2-7	NA	TGTGCCAGCGCTAATCCTAGCGGGGGCTCCTACGAGCAGTACTTC	CASANPSGGSYEQYF
NA	TRBV7-2	TRBJ2-7	NA	TGTGCCAGCAGCTTAGTGGCAGACTACGAGCAGTACTTC	CASSLVADYEQYF
TRBD2	TRBV7-4	TRBJ2-1	NA	TGTGCCAGCAGCTTCGAGCTAGCGGGAGATAGTGAGCAGTTCTTC	CASSFELAGDSEQFF
NA	TRBV5-6	TRBJ2-2	NA	TGTGCCAGCAGCCCTGTAGACAGGACTAACACCGGGGAGCTGTTTTTT	CASSPVDRTNTGELFF
NA	TRBV11-1	TRBJ2-1	once	TGTGCCAGCAGCCCCAGGGGAAACAATGAGCAGTTCTTC	CASSPRGNNEQFF
TRBD1	TRBV5-1	TRBJ1-2	NA	TGCGCCAGCAGGACCGGGACAGGGGACGGCTACACCTTC	CASRTGTGDGYTF
TRBD2	TRBV6-5	TRBJ2-7	few	TGTGCCAGCAGGAGCGGGAGTCGGCCCTACGAGCAGTACTTC	CASRSGSRPYEQYF
TRBD1	TRBV2	TRBJ1-3	NA	TGTGCCAGCAGTGTCAAAGGGACAGGGATTGGAAACACCATATATTTT	CASSVKGTGIGNTIYF
NA	TRBV4-1	TRBJ2-3	NA	TGCGCCAGCAGCGCAGACAGGTGGGACACAGATACGCAGTATTTT	CASSADRWDTDTQYF
TRBD1	TRBV3-1/TRBV3-2	TRBJ1-2	few	TGTGCCAGCAGCCAAGATAAGGGGGCCTATGGCTACACCTTC	CASSQDKGAYGYTF
NA	TRBV7-2	TRBJ2-2	few	TGTGCCAGCAGCTTAGGCTGGACGGGGGGCGCCTACACCGGGGAGCTGTTTTTT	CASSLGWTGGAYTGELFF
TRBD1	TRBV10-3	TRBJ2-4	NA	TGTGCCATCAGTGAGGAAGGGGGCATTGTAAACATTCAGTACTTC	CAISEEGGIVNIQYF
NA	TRBV18	TRBJ1-2	once	TGTGCCAGCTCATCGACAGCTAACTATGGCTACACCTTC	CASSSTANYGYTF
TRBD1	TRBV19	TRBJ2-7	NA	TGTGCCAGTAGTATAAGGGGGCCTCGGGACAGGAGCTCTGGCGAGCAGTACTTC	CASSIRGPRDRSSGEQYF
NA	TRBV5-1	TRBJ2-3	NA	TGCGCCAGCAGCCCTCCGGGAGCCCCTTACACAGATACGCAGTATTTT	CASSPPGAPYTDTQYF
NA	TRBV5-1	TRBJ1-2	once	TGCGCCAGCAGCTTGGCCTCCTCCAGGGAGGGAGGTGGCTACACCTTC	CASSLASSREGGGYTF
NA	TRBV6-5	TRBJ1-1	NA	TGTGCCAGCAGGGTTGAGGATTTTAGCACTGAAGCTTTCTTT	CASRVEDFSTEAFF
TRBD1	TRBV6-6	TRBJ2-2	NA	TGTGCCAGCAGTCTTACCTCGGGACAGGGGGGTCTTGTCGGGGAGCTGTTTTTT	CASSLTSGQGGLVGELFF
NA	TRBV4-1	TRBJ2-3	NA	TGCGCCAGCAGCCAAGATCCAGGGATTGGCACAGATACGCAGTATTTT	CASSQDPGIGTDTQYF
TRBD2	TRBV6-5	TRBJ2-6	NA	TGTGCCAGCAGAGCGGGGCAGTCTGGGGCCAACGTCCTGACTTTC	CASRAGQSGANVLTF
NA	TRBV19	TRBJ2-4	NA	TGTGCCAGTAGTATAACCGAGCGAAACATTCAGTACTTC	CASSITERNIQYF
TRBD1	TRBV18	TRBJ1-5	few	TGTGCCAGCTCCCTCGGGACAGGTGTCGATCAGCCCCAGCATTTT	CASSLGTGVDQPQHF
NA	TRBV25-1	TRBJ1-3	NA	TGTGCCAGCAGTGAATTTTCTCAGGGAAACACCATATATTTT	CASSEFSQGNTIYF
NA	TRBV11-2	TRBJ1-2	NA	TGTGCCAGCAGCTTAGAGAGGGAGAGTGGCTACACCTTC	CASSLERESGYTF
TRBD1	TRBV6-5	TRBJ1-2	NA	TGTGCCAGCACCTTAGGACAGGGATTGCGCTACACCTTC	CASTLGQGLRYTF
TRBD1	TRBV18	TRBJ1-6	NA	TGTGCCAGCTCACCGGGGACAGGGGGATCGGTAAATTCACCCCTCCACTTT	CASSPGTGGSVNSPLHF
TRBD1	TRBV18	TRBJ1-6	NA	TGTGCCAGCTCACCATCCCTAAATAAACAGGGGGCTTATAATTCACCCCTCCACTTT	CASSPSLNKQGAYNSPLHF
TRBD2	TRBV7-2	TRBJ2-3	NA	TGTGCCAGCAGCGGGCCCCCACGGACTAGCGGGGGGGAGGATACGCAGTATTTT	CASSGPPRTSGGEDTQYF
NA	TRBV9	TRBJ2-1	once	TGTGCCAGCAGCGTAGGTCTACGACAGTACAATGAGCAGTTCTTC	CASSVGLRQYNEQFF
TRBD1	TRBV29-1	TRBJ2-7	NA	TGCAGCGTTGAGGACGCGGGTCAACAGAGGACAGGGGAGTACTTC	CSVEDAGQQRTGEYF